The sequence of this T cell receptor beta chain was determined in a study of blood T cell repertoires in COVID-19. Clones were sequenced by immunoSEQ multiplex PCR, and TCRdb holds only the in-frame ones, with some missing. Counted here are 150,000 to 200,000 clones, around four fifths occurring once; the ten biggest clones make up roughly 19%. Between the trimmed V and J ends, which lost 0 bases and 3 bases, there was a span of 20 bases. Germline CDR1 reads MNHGY; CDR2 reads SVAAGI. The CDR3 has 19 residues. The TCR was taken from a woman aged 70-85 years who had recovered from COVID-19. The chain is built from TRBV6-9 and TRBJ2-2; D may be TRBD2 (5 bases). The sequencing sample was made of peripheral blood. In nucleotides, the CDR3 is TGTGCCAGCAGTTATTCGGGCCATGGGGTACGGACTGACACCGGGGAGCTGTTTTTT. Its protein product is CASSYSGHGVRTDTGELFF.